This is a list of T cell receptor beta chains from one sample in a study of blood T cell repertoires in COVID-19. Profiled with immunoSEQ multiplex PCR; TCRdb holds only in-frame clones, not every one. The sample lists 95,000 to 100,000 clones, 65% to 85% occurring once. Sample: peripheral blood. These receptor sequences come from a woman older than 75 with acute or convalescent COVID-19. Each CDR3 is given with its conserved first and last residue. A D gene is named only where the DNA matches it firmly. Not all rows give a size; the values are once, few, many and, for expanded clones, a class.

j_gene,d_gene,len,v_gene,abundance,CDR3aa,CDR3nt
TRBJ2-7,TRBD1,13,TRBV27,once,CASSFRDRGKQYF,TGTGCCAGCAGTTTCCGGGACAGGGGCAAGCAGTACTTC
TRBJ2-5,TRBD1,15,TRBV28,NA,CASRSQGAEEETQYF,TGTGCCAGCAGATCCCAGGGGGCCGAGGAAGAGACCCAGTACTTC
TRBJ2-3,TRBD1,14,TRBV28,NA,CASRSGQGTDTQYF,TGTGCCAGCAGATCCGGACAGGGCACAGATACGCAGTATTTT
TRBJ2-1,NA,15,TRBV2,NA,CASNELAGVRGEQFF,TGTGCCAGCAACGAACTAGCTGGGGTTCGCGGCGAGCAGTTCTTC
TRBJ1-1,NA,13,TRBV18,NA,CASSLRTEPEAFF,TGTGCCAGCTCACTCCGGACAGAACCTGAGGCTTTCTTT
TRBJ2-5,TRBD2,14,TRBV5-4,NA,CASSPRGNQETQYF,TGTGCCAGCAGCCCGCGGGGGAACCAAGAGACCCAGTACTTC
TRBJ1-6,TRBD1,13,TRBV2,NA,CASGGQGLGPLHF,TGTGCCAGCGGGGGACAGGGACTTGGGCCCCTCCACTTT
TRBJ2-7,NA,13,TRBV28,NA,CASNRGGSYEQYF,TGTGCCAGCAACCGGGGAGGCTCCTACGAGCAGTACTTC
TRBJ2-7,NA,13,TRBV18,NA,CASSPYSAYEQYF,TGTGCCAGCTCACCCTATTCCGCCTACGAGCAGTACTTC
TRBJ1-4,TRBD1,14,TRBV5-1,NA,CASSIGTGGEKLFF,TGCGCCAGCAGCATCGGGACAGGGGGTGAAAAACTGTTTTTT
TRBJ1-3,TRBD1,15,TRBV6-5,NA,CATESGGLGGNTIYF,TGTGCCACCGAATCAGGGGGCCTCGGTGGAAACACCATATATTTT